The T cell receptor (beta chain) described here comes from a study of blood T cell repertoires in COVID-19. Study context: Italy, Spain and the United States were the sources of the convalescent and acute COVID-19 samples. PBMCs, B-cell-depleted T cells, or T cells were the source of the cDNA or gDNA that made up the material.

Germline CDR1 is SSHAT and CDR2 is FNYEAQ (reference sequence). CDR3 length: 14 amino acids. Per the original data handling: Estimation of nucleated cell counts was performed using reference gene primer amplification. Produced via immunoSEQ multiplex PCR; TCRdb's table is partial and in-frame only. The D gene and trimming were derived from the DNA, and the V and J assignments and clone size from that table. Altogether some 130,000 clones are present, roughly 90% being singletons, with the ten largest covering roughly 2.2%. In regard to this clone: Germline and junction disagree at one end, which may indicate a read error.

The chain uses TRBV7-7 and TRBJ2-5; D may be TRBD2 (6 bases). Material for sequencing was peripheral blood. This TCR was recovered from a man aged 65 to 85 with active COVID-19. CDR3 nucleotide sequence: TGTGCTAGCAGCCCCGGGAGCCCCCAAGAGACCCAGTACTTC. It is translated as CASSPGSPQETQYF.